This is a list of T cell receptor beta chains from one sample in a study of cytomegalovirus exposure and HLA in healthy donors. The assay was immunoSEQ multiplex PCR, and TCRdb's table has in-frame clones only and misses some. The sample yields 100,000 or so clones, roughly 12% seen once. Source material: PBMCs. Source of these receptors: a man in his forties in good health and CMV-seropositive. CDR3s include the opening cysteine and the closing phenylalanine or tryptophan. The order of the fields is clone size, D gene, V gene, J gene, CDR3 protein, CDR3 DNA. A D gene is named only where the DNA matches it firmly. Expanded clones are given a class, and other clones once, few, many or no size at all.

>NA|TRBD2|TRBV6-1|TRBJ2-7
CASRRSGTSYEQYF
TGTGCCAGCAGGCGTAGCGGGACTTCCTACGAGCAGTACTTC
>NA|NA|TRBV27|TRBJ1-2
CASSWSNRKRDGYTF
TGTGCCAGCAGTTGGTCCAACAGGAAGCGGGACGGCTACACCTTC
>few|NA|TRBV29-1|TRBJ2-7
CSVARQQSSYEQYF
TGCAGCGTTGCCCGACAGCAGAGCTCCTACGAGCAGTACTTC
>NA|TRBD2|TRBV2|TRBJ2-3
CASRLAGGWDTQYF
TGTGCCAGCAGACTAGCGGGAGGGTGGGACACGCAGTATTTT
>NA|TRBD1|TRBV28|TRBJ1-4
CASRSTGTGFEEKLFF
TGTGCCAGCAGGTCTACCGGGACAGGGTTTGAAGAAAAACTGTTTTTT
>few|NA|TRBV19|TRBJ2-7
CASSRTPSSYEQYF
TGTGCCAGTTCACGGACTCCGAGCTCCTACGAGCAGTACTTC
>few|TRBD1|TRBV19|TRBJ1-2
CASSQNRGSYTF
TGTGCCAGTAGCCAGAACAGGGGAAGCTACACCTTC
>few|TRBD2|TRBV28|TRBJ2-7
CASRPPGLAGYEQYF
TGTGCCAGCAGGCCCCCGGGACTAGCTGGCTACGAGCAGTACTTC
>few|TRBD2|TRBV2|TRBJ2-1
CASTPGLPPNEQFF
TGTGCCAGTACTCCGGGACTACCACCGAATGAGCAGTTCTTC
>NA|TRBD1|TRBV7-6|TRBJ1-2
CASSKDRAGGYTF
TGTGCCAGCAGCAAGGACAGGGCGGGAGGCTACACCTTC
>NA|NA|TRBV2|TRBJ1-2
CASRRLPNRRSNYGYTF
TGTGCCAGCAGGAGGCTACCGAATAGAAGATCGAACTATGGCTACACCTTC
>NA|TRBD1|TRBV5-1|TRBJ1-1
CASSLDPGTANTEAFF
TGCGCCAGCAGCTTGGATCCCGGGACAGCGAACACTGAAGCTTTCTTT
>NA|NA|TRBV28|TRBJ2-7
CASSSAAEQYF
TGTGCCAGCAGTTCCGCGGCCGAGCAGTACTTC
>few|NA|TRBV29-1|TRBJ1-2
CSVGPPGTNGYTF
TGCAGCGTTGGCCCCCCGGGAACGAATGGCTACACCTTC
>NA|NA|TRBV9|TRBJ2-2
CASSVRVAGELFF
TGTGCCAGCAGCGTGAGGGTTGCCGGGGAGCTGTTTTTT
>NA|TRBD1|TRBV19|TRBJ1-1
CASRADWSGGFVAFF
TGTGCCAGTAGAGCAGACTGGTCAGGGGGCTTTGTAGCTTTCTTT
>few|TRBD1|TRBV28|TRBJ2-7
CASTPTGSKYEQYF
TGTGCCAGCACCCCGACAGGGAGTAAATACGAGCAGTACTTC
>NA|NA|TRBV6-5|TRBJ2-1
CASSRTGNEQFF
TGTGCCAGCAGTAGGACTGGGAATGAGCAGTTCTTC
>NA|TRBD1|TRBV18|TRBJ1-1
CASSPDRDTEAFF
TGTGCCAGCTCACCCGACAGGGACACTGAAGCTTTCTTT
>NA|TRBD2|TRBV5-6|TRBJ2-2
CASSLMAGVNTGELFF
TGTGCCAGCAGCTTGATGGCGGGAGTTAACACCGGGGAGCTGTTTTTT
>NA|TRBD1|TRBV7-2|TRBJ1-1
CASSLGQGKDTEAFF
TGTGCCAGCAGCTTGGGACAGGGGAAGGACACTGAAGCTTTCTTT
>NA|TRBD2|TRBV19|TRBJ2-1
CASSLAGGSYNEQFF
TGTGCCAGTAGCCTAGCGGGGGGATCCTACAATGAGCAGTTCTTC
>few|TRBD1|TRBV11-2|TRBJ2-4
CASSLREQGDKNIQYF
TGTGCCAGCAGCTTACGGGAACAGGGGGACAAAAACATTCAGTACTTC
>NA|TRBD1|TRBV29-1|TRBJ2-7
CSVGGGGDRGIYEQYF
TGCAGCGTTGGGGGAGGTGGGGACAGGGGGATCTACGAGCAGTACTTC
>NA|TRBD2|TRBV7-9|TRBJ2-1
CASSVGTSQTNEQFF
TGTGCCAGCAGCGTAGGGACTAGCCAGACGAATGAGCAGTTCTTC
>NA|NA|TRBV6-6|TRBJ2-5
CASRLGGSQETQYF
TGTGCCAGCAGACTCGGCGGTTCCCAAGAGACCCAGTACTTC
>NA|TRBD1|TRBV6-6|TRBJ2-1
CASSYGQGDYNEQFF
TGTGCCAGCAGTTACGGACAGGGGGACTACAATGAGCAGTTCTTC